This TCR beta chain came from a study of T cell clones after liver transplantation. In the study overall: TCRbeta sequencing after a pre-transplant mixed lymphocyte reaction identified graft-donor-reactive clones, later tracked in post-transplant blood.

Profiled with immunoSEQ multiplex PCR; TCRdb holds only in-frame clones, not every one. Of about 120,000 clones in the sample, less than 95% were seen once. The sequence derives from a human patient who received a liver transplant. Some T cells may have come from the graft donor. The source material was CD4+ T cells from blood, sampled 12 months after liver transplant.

For the CDR3, the DNA is TGTGCCATCGGGAGAGGGAGGGAAGAGACCCAGTACTTC. As protein: CAIGRGREETQYF. This chain links TRBV10-3 with TRBJ2-5, with 7 bases aligning to TRBD2. The CDR3 totals 13 residues. Trimming at V came to 8 bases and at J to 3 bases, leaving 6 bases not matched to a gene. Looked up from germline, CDR1 is ENHRY and CDR2 is SYGVKD.